This TCR beta chain was identified during a study of identical twins listed by TCRdb under 2016. At the level of the whole study: To test whether fetal clonotypes persist, this study deep-sequenced TCR alpha and beta repertoires from monozygotic twins, from unrelated adults of various ages, and from cord blood. To rule out contamination, replicate twin experiments were performed at different times with different library preparation protocols.

The germline V gene sets CDR1 to SGHTA and CDR2 to FQGNSA. V is cut by 2 bases and J by 12 bases, and the space between the germline ends is 11 bases. CDR3 length: 12 amino acids, cysteine to phenylalanine. The DNA shown is the 36-base CDR3, in frame from base 1. Study-level results and caveats: Abundant cord blood beta clonotypes carried fewer insertions; young adult naive repertoires showed a weaker similar trend, while memory repertoires showed none. Zero-insertion analyses could be partly confounded by invariant T cells such as MAIT and iNKT, although diverse VJ usage argued against such confounding for most clonotypes. In beta out-of-frame sequences, excess twin sharing was weaker, because having fewer shared sequences lowered the signal-to-noise ratio. Compared with coincidental sharing between unrelated individuals, out-of-frame TCR alpha sequences shared between twins had an excess of sequences with low generation probability. Recombination models systematically underestimated out-of-frame TCR alpha sharing in monozygotic twins but agreed with sharing between unrelated individuals. Because the same donors could not be followed over many years, the conclusions relied on cross-sectional statistical analysis.

This clonotype has a handful of counts. Its antigen is currently not known. It has no much larger one-base neighbor in the sample; base qualities were not kept. Library preparation used 5' RACE. TCRdb shows the sequencer as Illumina HiSeq 2000. Template switching introduced a universal primer binding site; the final cDNA contained a unique molecular identifier, enabling accurate counting of TCR cDNA molecules. Specific primers in the conserved constant-segment region were used to synthesize first-strand cDNA for the TCR alpha and beta chains. To control for contamination, every cDNA library carried two barcodes: a SMART-Mk sample barcode plus Illumina barcodes. TruSeq adapter sequences along with Illumina sample barcodes were introduced in two successive PCR steps. TCR alpha and beta cDNA libraries were sequenced on the Illumina HiSeq platform with custom primers. Turning to the authors' computational methods: MiGEC was used to process raw reads and extract unique molecular identifiers, and MiXCR was used to find CDR3 positions. Recombination models were inferred per individual with the repgenHMM and IGoR tools using an EM algorithm. The tcR package in R was used for shared clonotype analysis, with sharing normalized by the product of cloneset sizes. Out-of-frame nonproductive sequences were analyzed to study raw recombination free of thymic and clonal selection effects. Through fastp at Q25 and MiXCR, TCRdb rebuilt clones from the public reads, retaining in-frame beta chains. Entries are consolidated by CDR3 protein sequence, retaining the most common genes and DNA. These V and J calls derive from TCRdb rather than the authors' analysis. This sample lists fewer than 550,000 distinct CDR3 sequences; about 16% were detected once. Around 0.48% of the sample goes to the ten largest clones.

All donors were healthy Caucasians. Three pairs of female monozygotic twins, all aged roughly 18 to 29 years, were included in the twin cohort. Positive isolation kits from Invitrogen were used to isolate CD4+ and CD8+ T cell populations. This same sample was also taken into another study, of yellow fever vaccine responses in identical twins. The second investigation adds: According to the authors, in identical twins the way T cells responded to vaccination appeared partly convergent and partly personalized. In the study, vaccine-responding T cell clones were precisely tracked in identical twins.

The TCR comes from a woman aged 18 to 35 in good health. The rearranged chain carries TRBV7-2 and TRBJ2-4; the D gene is perhaps TRBD2, on 5 matching bases. The sequenced material came from CD4+ T cells sorted from blood. CDR3 region: CASSLPPSGQYF. The DNA is as follows: TGTGCCAGCAGCTTACCCCCGAGCGGTCAGTACTTC.